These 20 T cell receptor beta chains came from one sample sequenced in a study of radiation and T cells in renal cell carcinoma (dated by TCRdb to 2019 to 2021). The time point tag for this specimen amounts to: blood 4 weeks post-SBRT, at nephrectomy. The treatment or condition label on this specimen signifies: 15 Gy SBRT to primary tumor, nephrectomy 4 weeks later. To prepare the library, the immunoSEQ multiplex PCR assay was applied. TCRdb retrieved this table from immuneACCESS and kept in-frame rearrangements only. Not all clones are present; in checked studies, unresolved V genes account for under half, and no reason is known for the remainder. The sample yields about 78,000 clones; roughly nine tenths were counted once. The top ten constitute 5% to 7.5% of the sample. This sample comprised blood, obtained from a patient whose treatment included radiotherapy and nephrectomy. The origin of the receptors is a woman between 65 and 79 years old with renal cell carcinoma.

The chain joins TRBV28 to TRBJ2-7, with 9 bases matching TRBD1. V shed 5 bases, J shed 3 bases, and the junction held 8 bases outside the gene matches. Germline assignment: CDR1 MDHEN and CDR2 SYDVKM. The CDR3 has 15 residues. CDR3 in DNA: TGTGCCAGCAGTCCGACCGGGACAGGGCTCTACGAGCAGTACTTC. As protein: CASSPTGTGLYEQYF.

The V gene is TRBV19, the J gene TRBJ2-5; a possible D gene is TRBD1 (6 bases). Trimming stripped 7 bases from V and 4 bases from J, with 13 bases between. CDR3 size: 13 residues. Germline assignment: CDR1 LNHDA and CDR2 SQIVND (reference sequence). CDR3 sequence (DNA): TGTGCCAGTAAGGTTTGGGGGCGAGAGACCCAGTACTTC. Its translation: CASKVWGRETQYF.

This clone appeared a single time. As DNA, the CDR3 is TGTGCCAGCAACCTGGGTCAAAGGAGGTCGGATACGCAGTATTTT. It encodes CASNLGQRRSDTQYF. V is TRBV27 and J is TRBJ2-3; tentative D call: TRBD2 (5 bases). CDR3 length equals 15 residues. Germline assignment: CDR1 MNHEY and CDR2 SMNVEV (reference sequence). With 7 bases removed from V and 6 bases from J, the gap between germline ends came to 20 bases.

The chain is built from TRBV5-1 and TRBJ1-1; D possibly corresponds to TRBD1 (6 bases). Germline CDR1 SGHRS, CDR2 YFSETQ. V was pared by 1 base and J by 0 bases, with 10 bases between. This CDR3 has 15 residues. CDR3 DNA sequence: TGCGCCAGCAGCTTGTTTCCAGGGGTGAACACTGAAGCTTTCTTT. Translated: CASSLFPGVNTEAFF.

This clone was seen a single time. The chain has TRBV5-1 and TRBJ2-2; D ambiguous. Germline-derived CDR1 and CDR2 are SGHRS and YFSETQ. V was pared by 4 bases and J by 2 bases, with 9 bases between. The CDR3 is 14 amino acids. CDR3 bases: TGCGCCAGCAGCACCGAGCACAACACCGGGGAGCTGTTTTTT. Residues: CASSTEHNTGELFF.

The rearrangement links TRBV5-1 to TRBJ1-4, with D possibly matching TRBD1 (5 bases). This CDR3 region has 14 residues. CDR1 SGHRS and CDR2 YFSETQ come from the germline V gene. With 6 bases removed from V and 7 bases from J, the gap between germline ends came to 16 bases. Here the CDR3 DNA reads TGCGCCAGCATGGTTAATCAGGGAGGTGAAAAACTGTTTTTT. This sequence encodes CASMVNQGGEKLFF.

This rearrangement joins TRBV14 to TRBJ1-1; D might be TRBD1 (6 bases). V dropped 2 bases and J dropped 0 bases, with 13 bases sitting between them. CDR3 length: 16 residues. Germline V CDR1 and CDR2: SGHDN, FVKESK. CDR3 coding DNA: TGTGCCAGCAGCCAAAGGGGGGGGCACATGAACACTGAAGCTTTCTTT. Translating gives CASSQRGGHMNTEAFF.

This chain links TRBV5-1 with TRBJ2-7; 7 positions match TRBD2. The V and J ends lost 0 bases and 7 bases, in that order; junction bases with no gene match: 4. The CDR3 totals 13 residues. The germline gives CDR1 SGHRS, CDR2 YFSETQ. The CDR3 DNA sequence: TGCGCCAGCAGCTTGGCTAGCGGTAGGGAGCAGTACTTC. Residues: CASSLASGREQYF. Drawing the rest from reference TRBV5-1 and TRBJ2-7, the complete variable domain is KAGVTQTPRYLIKTRGQQVTLSCSPISGHRSVSWYQQTPGQGLQFLFEYFSETQRNKGNFPGRFSGRQFSNSRSEMNVSTLELGDSALYLCASSLASGREQYFGPGTRLTVT.

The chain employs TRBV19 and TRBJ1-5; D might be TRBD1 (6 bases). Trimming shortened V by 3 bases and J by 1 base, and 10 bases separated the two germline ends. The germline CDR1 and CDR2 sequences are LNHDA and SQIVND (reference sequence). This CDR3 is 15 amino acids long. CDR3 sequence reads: CASSITGGSNQPQHF. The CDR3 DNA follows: TGTGCCAGTAGTATTACGGGGGGCAGCAATCAGCCCCAGCATTTT. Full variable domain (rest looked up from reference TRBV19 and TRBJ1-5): DGGITQSPKYLFRKEGQNVTLSCEQNLNHDAMYWYRQDPGQGLRLIYYSQIVNDFQKGDIAEGYSVSREKKESFPLTVTSAQKNPTAFYLCASSITGGSNQPQHFGDGTRLSIL.

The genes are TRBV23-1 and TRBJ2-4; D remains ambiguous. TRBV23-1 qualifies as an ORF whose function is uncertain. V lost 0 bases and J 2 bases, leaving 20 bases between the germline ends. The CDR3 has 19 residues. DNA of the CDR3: TGCGCCAGCAGTCAATCACCTCGACAAGCTCTTACGACCAAAAACATTCAGTACTTC. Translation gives CASSQSPRQALTTKNIQYF.

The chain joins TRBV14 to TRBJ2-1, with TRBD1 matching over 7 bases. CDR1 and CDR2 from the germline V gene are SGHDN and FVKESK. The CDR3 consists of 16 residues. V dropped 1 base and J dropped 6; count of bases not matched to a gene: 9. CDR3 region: CASSQVPGGLVNEQFF. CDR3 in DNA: TGTGCCAGCAGCCAAGTGCCAGGGGGTTTGGTCAATGAGCAGTTCTTC.

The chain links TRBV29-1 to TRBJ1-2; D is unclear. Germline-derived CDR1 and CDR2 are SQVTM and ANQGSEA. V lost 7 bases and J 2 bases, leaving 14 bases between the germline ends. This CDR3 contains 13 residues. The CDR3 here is CSDSRVGNYGYTF. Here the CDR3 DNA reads TGCAGCGATTCACGGGTGGGGAACTATGGCTACACCTTC. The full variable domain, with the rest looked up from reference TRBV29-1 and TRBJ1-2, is SAVISQKPSRDICQRGTSLTIQCQVDSQVTMMFWYRQQPGQSLTLIATANQGSEATYESGFVIDKFPISRPNLTFSTLTVSNMSPEDSSIYLCSDSRVGNYGYTFGSGTRLTVV.

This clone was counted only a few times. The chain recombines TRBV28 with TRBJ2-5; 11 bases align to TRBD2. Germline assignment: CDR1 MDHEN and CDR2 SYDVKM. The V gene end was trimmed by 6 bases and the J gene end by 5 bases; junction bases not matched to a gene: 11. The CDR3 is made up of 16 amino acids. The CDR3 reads CASSPLLAGVQETQYF. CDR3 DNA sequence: TGTGCCAGCAGCCCCTTACTAGCGGGGGTTCAGGAGACCCAGTACTTC.

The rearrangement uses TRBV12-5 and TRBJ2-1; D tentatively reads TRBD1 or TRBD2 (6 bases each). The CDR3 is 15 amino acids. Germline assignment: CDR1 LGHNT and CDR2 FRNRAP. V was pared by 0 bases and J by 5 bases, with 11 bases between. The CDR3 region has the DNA TGTGCTAGTGGTTTGGTACAGGGACTCCACAATGAGCAGTTCTTC. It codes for CASGLVQGLHNEQFF.

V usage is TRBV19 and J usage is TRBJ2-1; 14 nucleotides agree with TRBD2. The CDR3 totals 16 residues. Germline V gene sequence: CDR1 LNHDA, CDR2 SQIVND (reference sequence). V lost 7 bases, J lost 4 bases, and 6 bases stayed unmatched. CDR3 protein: CASTSRTSGGYNEQFF. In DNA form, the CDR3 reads TGTGCCAGTACCTCTAGGACTAGCGGGGGGTACAATGAGCAGTTCTTC.

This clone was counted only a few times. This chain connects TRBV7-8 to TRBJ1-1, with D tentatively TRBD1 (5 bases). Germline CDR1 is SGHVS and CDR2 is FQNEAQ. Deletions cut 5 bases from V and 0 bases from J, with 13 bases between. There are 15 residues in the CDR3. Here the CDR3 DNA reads TGTGCCAGCAGCCCTTGGGGCAGGATGAACACTGAAGCTTTCTTT. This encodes CASSPWGRMNTEAFF.

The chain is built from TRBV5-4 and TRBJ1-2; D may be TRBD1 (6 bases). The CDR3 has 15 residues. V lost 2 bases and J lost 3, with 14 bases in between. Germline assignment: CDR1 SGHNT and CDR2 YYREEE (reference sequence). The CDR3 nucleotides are TGTGCCAGCAGCTTCCGGGACATAACCTACTATGGCTACACCTTC. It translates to CASSFRDITYYGYTF.

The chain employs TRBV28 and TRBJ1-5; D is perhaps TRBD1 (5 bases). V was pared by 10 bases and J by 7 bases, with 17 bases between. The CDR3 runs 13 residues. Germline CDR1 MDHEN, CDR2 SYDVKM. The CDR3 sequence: CATSRGQGQPQHF. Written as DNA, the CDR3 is TGTGCCACCAGCCGGGGTCAGGGCCAGCCCCAGCATTTT.

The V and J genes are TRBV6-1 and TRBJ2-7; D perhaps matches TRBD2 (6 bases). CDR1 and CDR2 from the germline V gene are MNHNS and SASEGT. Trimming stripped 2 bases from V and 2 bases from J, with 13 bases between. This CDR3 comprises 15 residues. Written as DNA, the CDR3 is TGTGCCAGCAGTGAATTTCGGGGGTCACCCTACGAGCAGTACTTC. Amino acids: CASSEFRGSPYEQYF.

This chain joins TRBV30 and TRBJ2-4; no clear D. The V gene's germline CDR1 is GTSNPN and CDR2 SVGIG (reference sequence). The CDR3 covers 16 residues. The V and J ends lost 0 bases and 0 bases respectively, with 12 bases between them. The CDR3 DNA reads TGTGCCTGGAGTGTACCTTCACAGCTAGCCAAAAACATTCAGTACTTC. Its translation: CAWSVPSQLAKNIQYF.